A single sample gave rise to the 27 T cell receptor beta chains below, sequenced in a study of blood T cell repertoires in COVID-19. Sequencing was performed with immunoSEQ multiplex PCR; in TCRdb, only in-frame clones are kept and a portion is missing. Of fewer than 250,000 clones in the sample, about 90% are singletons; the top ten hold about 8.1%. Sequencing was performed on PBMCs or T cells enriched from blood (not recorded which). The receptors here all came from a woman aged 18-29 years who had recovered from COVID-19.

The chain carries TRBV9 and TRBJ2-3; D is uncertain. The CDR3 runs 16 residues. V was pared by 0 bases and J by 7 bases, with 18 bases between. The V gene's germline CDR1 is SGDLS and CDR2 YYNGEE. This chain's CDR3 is CASSVDSTPDRNTQYF. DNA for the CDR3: TGTGCCAGCAGCGTAGACTCGACTCCCGATCGGAATACGCAGTATTTT.

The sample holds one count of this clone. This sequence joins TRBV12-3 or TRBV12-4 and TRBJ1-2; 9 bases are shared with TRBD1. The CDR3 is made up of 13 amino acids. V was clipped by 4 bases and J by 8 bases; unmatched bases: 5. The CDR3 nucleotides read TGTGCCAGCAGTTCGACAGGGGGAGAAGGCTACACCTTC. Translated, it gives CASSSTGGEGYTF.

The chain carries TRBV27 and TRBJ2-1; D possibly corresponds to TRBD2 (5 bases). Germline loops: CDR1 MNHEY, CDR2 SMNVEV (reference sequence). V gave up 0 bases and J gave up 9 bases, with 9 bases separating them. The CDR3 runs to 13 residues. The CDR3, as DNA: TGTGCCAGCAGTTTATCGAGGAGCGGTGAGCAGTTCTTC. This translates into CASSLSRSGEQFF.

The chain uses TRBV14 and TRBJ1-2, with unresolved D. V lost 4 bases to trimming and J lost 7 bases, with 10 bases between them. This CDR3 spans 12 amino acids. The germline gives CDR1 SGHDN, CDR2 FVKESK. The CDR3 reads CASSPYRAGYTF. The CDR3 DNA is TGTGCCAGCAGCCCTTACAGAGCTGGCTACACCTTC.

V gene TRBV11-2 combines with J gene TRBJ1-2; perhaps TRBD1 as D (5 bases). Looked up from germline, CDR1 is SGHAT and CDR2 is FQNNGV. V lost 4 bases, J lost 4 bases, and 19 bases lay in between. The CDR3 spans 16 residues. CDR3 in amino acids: CASSSPRGGRGYGYTF. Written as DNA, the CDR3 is TGTGCCAGCAGCTCCCCACGGGGGGGACGGGGCTATGGCTACACCTTC.

CDR3 sequence (DNA): TGTGCCAGCAGCACCACAGGGGTAGGGGACAATTCACCCCTCCACTTT. Translating it yields CASSTTGVGDNSPLHF. This chain uses TRBV9 with TRBJ1-6; 7 bases match TRBD1. CDR1 SGDLS and CDR2 YYNGEE come from the germline V gene. The CDR3 is made up of 16 amino acids. V shed 4 bases and J 7 bases; nucleotides not matched to a gene: 11.

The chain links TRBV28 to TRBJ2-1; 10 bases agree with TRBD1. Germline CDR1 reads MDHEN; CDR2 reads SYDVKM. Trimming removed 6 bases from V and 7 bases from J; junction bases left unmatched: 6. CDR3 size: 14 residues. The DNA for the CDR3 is TGTGCCAGCAGCCAGACAGGGGGCCTGAATGAGCAGTTCTTC. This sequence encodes CASSQTGGLNEQFF.

The CDR3 nucleotides read TGTGCCAGCAGTTTGGTGGGCGGGGGGGGTCAGAATGAGCAGTTCTTC. It encodes CASSLVGGGGQNEQFF. V is TRBV27 and J is TRBJ2-1; 9 bases line up with TRBD2. Germline CDR1 MNHEY, CDR2 SMNVEV (reference sequence). J gave up 7 bases and V 3 bases, and 10 bases lay outside the gene matches. This CDR3 region has 16 residues.

CDR3 in DNA: TGTGCCAGCAGTTCTGAGCGGGGTAAAGTCGGAAACACCATATATTTT. Protein sequence: CASSSERGKVGNTIYF. The chain links TRBV28 to TRBJ1-3; D unclear. From germline, CDR1 is MDHEN and CDR2 SYDVKM. The CDR3 extends over 16 amino acids. V lost 4 bases to trimming and J lost 4 bases, with 17 bases between them.

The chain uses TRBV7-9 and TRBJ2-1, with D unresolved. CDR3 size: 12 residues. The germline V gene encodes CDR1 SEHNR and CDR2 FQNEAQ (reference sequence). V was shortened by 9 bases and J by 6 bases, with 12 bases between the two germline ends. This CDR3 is CASGGAFNEQFF. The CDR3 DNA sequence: TGTGCCAGTGGCGGCGCTTTCAATGAGCAGTTCTTC.

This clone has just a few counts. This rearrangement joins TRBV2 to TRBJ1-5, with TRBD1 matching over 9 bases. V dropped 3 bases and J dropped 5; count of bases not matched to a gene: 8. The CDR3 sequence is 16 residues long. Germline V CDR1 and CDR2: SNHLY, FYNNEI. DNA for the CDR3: TGTGCCAGCAGTGAGCTGCGGGGACAGGGCGATCAGCCCCAGCATTTT. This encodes CASSELRGQGDQPQHF.

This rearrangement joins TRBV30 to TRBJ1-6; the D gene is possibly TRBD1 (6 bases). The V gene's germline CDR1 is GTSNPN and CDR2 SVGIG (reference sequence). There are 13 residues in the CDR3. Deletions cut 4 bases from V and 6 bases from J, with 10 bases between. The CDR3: CAWTDRINSPLHF. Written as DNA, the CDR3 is TGTGCCTGGACCGACAGGATTAATTCACCCCTCCACTTT.

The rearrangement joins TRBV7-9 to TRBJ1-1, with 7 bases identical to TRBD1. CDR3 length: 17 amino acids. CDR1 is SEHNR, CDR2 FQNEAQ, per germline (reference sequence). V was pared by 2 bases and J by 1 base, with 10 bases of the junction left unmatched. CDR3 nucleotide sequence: TGTGCCAGCAGCTTATCCTGGCGGAGGGGGCCGAACACTGAAGCTTTCTTT. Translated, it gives CASSLSWRRGPNTEAFF.

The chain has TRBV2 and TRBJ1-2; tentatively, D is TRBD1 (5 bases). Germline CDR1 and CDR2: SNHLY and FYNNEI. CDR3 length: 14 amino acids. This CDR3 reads CVSRGLPGPHGYTF. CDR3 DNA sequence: TGTGTCTCGCGGGGACTGCCTGGTCCCCATGGCTACACCTTC.

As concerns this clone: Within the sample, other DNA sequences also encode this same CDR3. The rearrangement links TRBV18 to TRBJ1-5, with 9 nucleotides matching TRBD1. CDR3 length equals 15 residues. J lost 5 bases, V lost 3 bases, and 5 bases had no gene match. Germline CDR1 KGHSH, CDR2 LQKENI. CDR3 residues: CASSPDGQGYQPQHF. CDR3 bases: TGTGCCAGCTCACCTGACGGACAGGGGTATCAGCCCCAGCATTTT. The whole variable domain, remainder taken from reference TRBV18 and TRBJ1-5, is NAGVMQNPRHLVRRRGQEARLRCSPMKGHSHVYWYRQLPEEGLKFMVYLQKENIIDESGMPKERFSAEFPKEGPSILRIQQVVRGDSAAYFCASSPDGQGYQPQHFGDGTRLSIL.

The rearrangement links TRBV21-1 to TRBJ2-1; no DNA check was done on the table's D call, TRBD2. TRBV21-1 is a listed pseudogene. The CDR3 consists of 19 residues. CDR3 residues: CASSISTRPKFRSYNEQFF. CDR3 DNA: TGTGCCAGCAGCATTTCGACTAGGCCGAAATTTCGCTCCTACAATGAGCAGTTCTTC.

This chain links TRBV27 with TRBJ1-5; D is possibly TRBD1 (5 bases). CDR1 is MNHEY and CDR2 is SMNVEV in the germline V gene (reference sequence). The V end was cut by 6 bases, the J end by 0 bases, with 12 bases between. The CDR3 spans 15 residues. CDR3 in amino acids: CASRKTDYSNQPQHF. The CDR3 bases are TGTGCCAGCAGAAAGACAGATTATAGCAATCAGCCCCAGCATTTT.

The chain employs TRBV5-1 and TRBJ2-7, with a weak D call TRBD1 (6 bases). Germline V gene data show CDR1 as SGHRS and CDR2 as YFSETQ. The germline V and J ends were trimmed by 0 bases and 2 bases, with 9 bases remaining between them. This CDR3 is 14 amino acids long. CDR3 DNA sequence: TGCGCCAGCAGCTTGGGGACAGCAACCTACGAGCAGTACTTC. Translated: CASSLGTATYEQYF.

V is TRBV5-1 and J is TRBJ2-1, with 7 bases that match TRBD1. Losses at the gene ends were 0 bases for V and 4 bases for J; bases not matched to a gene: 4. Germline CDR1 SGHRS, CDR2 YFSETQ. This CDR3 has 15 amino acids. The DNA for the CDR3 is TGCGCCAGCAGCTTGGACAGGGGCGAGTACAATGAGCAGTTCTTC. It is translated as CASSLDRGEYNEQFF.

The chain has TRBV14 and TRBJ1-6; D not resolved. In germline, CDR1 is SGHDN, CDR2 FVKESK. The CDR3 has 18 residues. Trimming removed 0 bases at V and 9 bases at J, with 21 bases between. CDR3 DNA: TGTGCCAGCAGCCAAGATTCTCGGCTACTCGAGGGTAGTTCACCCCTCCACTTT. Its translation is CASSQDSRLLEGSSPLHF.

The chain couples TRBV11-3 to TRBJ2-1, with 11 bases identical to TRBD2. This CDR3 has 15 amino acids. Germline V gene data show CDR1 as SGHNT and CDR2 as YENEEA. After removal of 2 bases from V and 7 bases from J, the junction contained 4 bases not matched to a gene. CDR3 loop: CASSLLAGGRNEQFF. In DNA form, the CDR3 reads TGTGCCAGCAGCTTACTAGCGGGGGGCAGGAATGAGCAGTTCTTC.

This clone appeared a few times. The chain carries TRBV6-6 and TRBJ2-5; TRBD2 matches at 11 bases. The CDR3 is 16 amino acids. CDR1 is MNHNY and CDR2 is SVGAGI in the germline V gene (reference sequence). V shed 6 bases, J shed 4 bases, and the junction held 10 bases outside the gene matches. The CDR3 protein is CASRRSSGGSGETQYF. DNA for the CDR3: TGTGCCAGCAGACGATCTAGCGGGGGGTCGGGAGAGACCCAGTACTTC.

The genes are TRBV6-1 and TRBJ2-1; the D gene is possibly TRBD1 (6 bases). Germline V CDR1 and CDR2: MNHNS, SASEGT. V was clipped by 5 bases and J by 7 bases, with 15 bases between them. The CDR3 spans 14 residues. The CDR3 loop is CASSLSRTENEQFF. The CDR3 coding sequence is TGTGCCAGCAGTTTGAGTAGGACAGAGAATGAGCAGTTCTTC.

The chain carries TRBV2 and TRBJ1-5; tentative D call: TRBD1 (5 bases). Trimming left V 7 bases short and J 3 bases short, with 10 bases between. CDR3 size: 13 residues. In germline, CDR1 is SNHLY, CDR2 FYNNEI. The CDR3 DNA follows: TGTGCCAGCAACGACAGAGACAATCAGCCCCAGCATTTT. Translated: CASNDRDNQPQHF.

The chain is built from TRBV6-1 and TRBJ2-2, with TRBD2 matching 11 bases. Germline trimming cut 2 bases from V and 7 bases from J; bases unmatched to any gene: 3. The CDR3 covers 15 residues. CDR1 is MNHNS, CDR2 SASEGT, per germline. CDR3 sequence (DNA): TGTGCCAGCAGTGAACGACTAGCGGGGAACGGGGAGCTGTTTTTT. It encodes CASSERLAGNGELFF.

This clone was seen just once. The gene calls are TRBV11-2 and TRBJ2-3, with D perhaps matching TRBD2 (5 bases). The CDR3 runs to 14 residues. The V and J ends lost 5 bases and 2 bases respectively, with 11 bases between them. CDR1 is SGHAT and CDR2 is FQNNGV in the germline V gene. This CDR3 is CASSGYGDTDTQYF. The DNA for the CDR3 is TGTGCCAGCAGCGGGTACGGGGACACAGATACGCAGTATTTT. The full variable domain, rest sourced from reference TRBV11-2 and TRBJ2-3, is EAGVAQSPRYKIIEKRQSVAFWCNPISGHATLYWYQQILGQGPKLLIQFQNNGVVDDSQLPKDRFSAERLKGVDSTLKIQPAKLEDSAVYLCASSGYGDTDTQYFGPGTRLTVL.

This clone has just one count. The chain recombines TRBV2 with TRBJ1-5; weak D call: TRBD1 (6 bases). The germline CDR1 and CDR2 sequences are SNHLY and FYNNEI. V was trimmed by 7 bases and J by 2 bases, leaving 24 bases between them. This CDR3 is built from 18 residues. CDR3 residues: CASNREGVGSRGNQPQHF. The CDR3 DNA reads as TGTGCCAGCAATCGCGAGGGGGTAGGGTCTAGAGGCAATCAGCCCCAGCATTTT.